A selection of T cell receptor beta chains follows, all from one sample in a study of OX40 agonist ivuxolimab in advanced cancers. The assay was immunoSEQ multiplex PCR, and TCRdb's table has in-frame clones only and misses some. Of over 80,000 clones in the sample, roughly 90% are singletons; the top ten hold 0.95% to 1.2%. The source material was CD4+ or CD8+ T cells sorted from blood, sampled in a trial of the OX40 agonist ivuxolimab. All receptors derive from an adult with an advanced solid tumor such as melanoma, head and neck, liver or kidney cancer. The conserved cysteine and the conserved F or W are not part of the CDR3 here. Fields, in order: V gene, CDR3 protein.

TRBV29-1 SVAGTSGEGRQF
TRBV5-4 ASSLGMWTEY
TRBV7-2 ASSFLSGLTGELF
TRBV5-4 ASSLRRLYGYT
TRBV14 ASSQVPLTRY
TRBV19 ASTHLDLVNQPQH
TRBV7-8 ASSPGGGPNQETQY
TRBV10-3 AISGDGVMNEKLF
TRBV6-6 ASSYSTSGAYEQY
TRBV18 ASSPQGSAGNTIY
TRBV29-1 SVVEGVPYEQY
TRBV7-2 ASSSGVRSWDTEAF
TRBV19 ASSTQGTTQETQY
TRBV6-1 ASGRYQETQY
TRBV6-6 ASSYFRGAYEQY
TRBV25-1 ASSAASGTSGSETQY
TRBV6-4 ASSAQGSRADTQY
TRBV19 ASSIGRQLYQETQY
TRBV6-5 ASSYGENTEAF
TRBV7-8 ASSLGTALRGNTIY
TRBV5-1 ASSLGQPTNYEQY
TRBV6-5 ASSNTANYGYT
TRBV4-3 ASSQEQGGTEAF
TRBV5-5 ASSLVLQGGNEQF
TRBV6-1 ASSEHRNTEAF
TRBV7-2 ASSAGQGDEKLF
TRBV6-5 ASSRGTSGYEQY
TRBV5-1 ASSLGEFRTEAF
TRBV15 ATSRGPEKLF
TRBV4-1 ASSKDVIGNEQF
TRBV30 AWTLQGSYGYT
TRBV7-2 ASSLAGLYEQY
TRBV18 ASSPSGGYQETQY
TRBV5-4 ASSRGGAYNEQF
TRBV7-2 ASSLMAASYNEQF
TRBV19 ASSIGGPMNYEQY